The text below deals with one T cell receptor beta chain. Per the germline V gene, CDR1 is SSHAT and CDR2 is FNYEAQ (reference sequence). V was clipped by 5 bases and J by 1 base; unmatched bases: 3. The CDR3 extends over 15 amino acids. The sample is drawn from a study of multiple sclerosis patients with progressive multifocal leukoencephalopathy. The table came from immunoSEQ multiplex PCR; TCRdb's copy has only in-frame clones and leaves some out. The sample includes 31,000 or so clones, around 89% of them seen just once. The sample's time point: before natalizumab initiation. V and J are TRBV7-7 and TRBJ2-2, with 8 bases lining up with TRBD1. This receptor was obtained from a human donor with multiple sclerosis. The sample was PBMCs. CDR3 DNA: TGTGCCAGCAGCCGAGGGACAGGGAACACCGGGGAGCTGTTTTTT. Protein: CASSRGTGNTGELFF. Full variable domain (outside the CDR3, taken from reference TRBV7-7 and TRBJ2-2): GAGVSQSPRYKVTKRGQDVTLRCDPISSHATLYWYQQALGQGPEFLTYFNYEAQPDKSGLPSDRFSAERPEGSISTLTIQRTEQRDSAMYRCASSRGTGNTGELFFGEGSRLTVL.